The rows below give T cell receptor beta chains drawn from one sample of a study of T-cell reconstitution after alpha-beta-depleted transplantation in children. TCRdb used MiXCR to reprocess the PCR reads, holding one entry per CDR3 protein. The sample consists of over 15,000 distinct CDR3 sequences, 10% to 15% of them appearing once. The starting material was PBMCs, mostly from graft donor cells, obtained 60 days after TCRalphabeta/CD19-depleted stem cell transplant. These receptors were taken from a female patient aged 2-10 years who had a stem cell transplant for congenital amegakaryocytic thrombocytopenia, so the T cells may come from the graft donor. CDR3s include the opening cysteine and the closing phenylalanine or tryptophan. D genes are given only for firm matches. For some rows the clone size is stated as once, few or many, or as a class when expanded; others skip it.

-	TRBV5-1	many	TRBJ2-7	TGCGCCAGCAGCCCAAATGGGGGGGAGCAGTACTTC	CASSPNGGEQYF
TRBD2	TRBV7-2	many	TRBJ2-2	TGTGCCAGCAGCTCCGAGAGGGACTACAACACCGGGGAGCTGTTTTTT	CASSSERDYNTGELFF
-	TRBV7-2	many	TRBJ2-1	TGTGCCAGCAGCCGCAGAGTTACCGGCACCTACAATGAGCAGTTCTTC	CASSRRVTGTYNEQFF
TRBD2	TRBV6-1	many	TRBJ2-3	TGTGCCAGCAGGAAAAGCGGGAAAACAGATACGCAGTATTTT	CASRKSGKTDTQYF
-	TRBV25-1	many	TRBJ2-1	TGTGCCAGCAGTGGGTACAATGAGCAGTTCTTC	CASSGYNEQFF
-	TRBV18	medium-sized	TRBJ2-5	TGTGCCAGCTCACCCAGTCAAGAGACCCAGTACTTC	CASSPSQETQYF
TRBD2	TRBV24-1	many	TRBJ2-1	TGTGCCACCAGTGGACTAGCAGACAATGAGCAGTTCTTC	CATSGLADNEQFF
-	TRBV30	-	TRBJ2-7	TGTGCCTGGTCGACCCTATTCTACGAGCAGTACTTC	CAWSTLFYEQYF
TRBD2	TRBV2	-	TRBJ2-1	TGTGCCTTCTGTTTAGGGACTAGCGGGAGTGCCTCCTACAATGAGCAGTTCTTC	CAFCLGTSGSASYNEQFF
-	TRBV7-8	many	TRBJ1-5	TGTGCCAGCAGCTTAGCAGGGCATCAGCCCCAGCATTTT	CASSLAGHQPQHF
-	TRBV7-8	many	TRBJ2-7	TGTGCCAGCAGCTTAGAAGCGGCGGTCTCCTACGAGCAGTACTTC	CASSLEAAVSYEQYF
-	TRBV29-1	medium-sized	TRBJ2-2	TGCAGCGTTGACAAGGGGCTGGGGAACACCGGGGAGCTGTTTTTT	CSVDKGLGNTGELFF
TRBD1	TRBV20-1	few	TRBJ2-5	TGCAGTGCTAGAGACTCCGCGACAGGGTTGAGGGAGACCCAGTACTTC	CSARDSATGLRETQYF
-	TRBV19	-	TRBJ2-3	TGTGCCAGTAGTATTGGTCTAGGAGTCTTTCCTACCACAGATACGCAGTATTTT	CASSIGLGVFPTTDTQYF
-	TRBV6-5	many	TRBJ2-7	TGTGCCAGCAGTGTGCGGGGTTCCGAGCAGTACTTC	CASSVRGSEQYF